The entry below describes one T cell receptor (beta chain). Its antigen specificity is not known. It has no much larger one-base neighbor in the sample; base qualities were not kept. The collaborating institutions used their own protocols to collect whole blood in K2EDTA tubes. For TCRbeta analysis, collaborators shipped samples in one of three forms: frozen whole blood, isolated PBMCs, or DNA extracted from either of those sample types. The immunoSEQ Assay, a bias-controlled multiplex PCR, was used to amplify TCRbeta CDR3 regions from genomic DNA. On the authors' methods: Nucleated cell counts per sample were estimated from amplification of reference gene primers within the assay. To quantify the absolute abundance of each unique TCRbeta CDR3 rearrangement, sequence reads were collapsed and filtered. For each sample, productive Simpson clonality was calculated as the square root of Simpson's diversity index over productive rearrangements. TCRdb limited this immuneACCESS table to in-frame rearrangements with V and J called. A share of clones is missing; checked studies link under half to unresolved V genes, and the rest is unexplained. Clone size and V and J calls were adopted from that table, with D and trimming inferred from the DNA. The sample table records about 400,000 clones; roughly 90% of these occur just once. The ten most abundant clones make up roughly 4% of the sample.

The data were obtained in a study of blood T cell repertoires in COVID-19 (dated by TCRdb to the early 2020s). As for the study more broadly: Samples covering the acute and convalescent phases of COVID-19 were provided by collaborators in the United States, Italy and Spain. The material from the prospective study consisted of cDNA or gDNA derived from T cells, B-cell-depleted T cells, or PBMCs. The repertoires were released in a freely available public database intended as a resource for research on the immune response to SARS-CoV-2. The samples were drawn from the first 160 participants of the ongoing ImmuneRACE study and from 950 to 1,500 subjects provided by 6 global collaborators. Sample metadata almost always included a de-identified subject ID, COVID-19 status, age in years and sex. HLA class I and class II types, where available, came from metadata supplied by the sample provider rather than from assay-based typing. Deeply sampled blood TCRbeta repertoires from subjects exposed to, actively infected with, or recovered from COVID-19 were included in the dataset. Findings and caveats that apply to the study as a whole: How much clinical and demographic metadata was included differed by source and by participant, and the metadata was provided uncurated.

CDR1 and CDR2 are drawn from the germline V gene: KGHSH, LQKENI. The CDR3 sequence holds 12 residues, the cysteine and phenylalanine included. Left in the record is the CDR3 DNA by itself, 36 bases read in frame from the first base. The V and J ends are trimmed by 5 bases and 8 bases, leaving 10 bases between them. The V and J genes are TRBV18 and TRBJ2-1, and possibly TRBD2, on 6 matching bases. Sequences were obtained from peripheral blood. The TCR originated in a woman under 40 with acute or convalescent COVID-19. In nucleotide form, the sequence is TGTGCCAGCTCATTACTAGCCGATGAGCAGTTCTTC. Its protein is CASSLLADEQFF.